This TCR beta chain was sequenced in a study of immune characterization of retroperitoneal liposarcoma. V lost 4 bases and J 3 bases, leaving 12 bases between the germline ends. Germline V gene sequence: CDR1 SGHVS, CDR2 FNYEAQ. There are 15 residues in the CDR3. Each CDR3 protein is one row after TCRdb ran MiXCR on the PCR reads. The table shows approximately 4,500 distinct CDR3 sequences, with around 32% occurring only once. The sample consisted of tumor tissue. This clonotype was sampled from a male donor with retroperitoneal liposarcoma. This chain links TRBV7-6 with TRBJ2-2; D is perhaps TRBD2 (6 bases). CDR3: CASSSPQRDTGELFF. The CDR3, as DNA: TGTGCCAGCAGCTCCCCCCAGCGGGACACCGGGGAGCTGTTTTTT.